Described below is a single T cell receptor beta chain sequence and its context. No antigen is known for it. These data are taken from a study of shared clonotypes between healthy human individuals. Findings of the study overall: Larger estimated richness was generally seen in naive subsets than in memory subsets.

Germline CDR1 reads LGHNA; CDR2 reads YSLEER. This CDR3 has 16 residues. Deletions cut 0 bases from V and 7 bases from J, with 19 bases between. Clones were sequenced by immunoSEQ multiplex PCR, and TCRdb holds only the in-frame ones, with some missing. Seen here are about 1.5 million clones, roughly 96% observed once, and the top ten hold approximately 1.1%. The chain couples TRBV4-3 to TRBJ2-7; weak D call: TRBD1 (6 bases). The TCR sequence derives from a man aged 25-45 years in good health. Sequencing was performed on naive CD4+ T cells sorted from blood. Subset noted: CD45RA+ positively selected. CDR3 residues: CASSQDRLGGVGEQYF. Written as DNA, the CDR3 is TGCGCCAGCAGCCAAGATCGATTAGGGGGAGTGGGTGAGCAGTACTTC.